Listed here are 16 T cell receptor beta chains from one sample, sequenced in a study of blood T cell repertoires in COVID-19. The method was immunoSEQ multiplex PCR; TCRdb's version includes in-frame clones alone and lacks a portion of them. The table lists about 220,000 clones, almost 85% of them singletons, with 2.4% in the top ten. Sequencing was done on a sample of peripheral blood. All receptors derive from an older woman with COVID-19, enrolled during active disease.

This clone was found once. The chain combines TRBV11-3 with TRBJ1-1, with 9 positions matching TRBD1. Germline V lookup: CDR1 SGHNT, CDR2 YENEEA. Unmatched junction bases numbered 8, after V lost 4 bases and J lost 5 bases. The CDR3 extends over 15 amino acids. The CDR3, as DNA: TGTGCCAGCAGCTCCCGGGGGACAGGGTGGACTGAAGCTTTCTTT. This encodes CASSSRGTGWTEAFF.

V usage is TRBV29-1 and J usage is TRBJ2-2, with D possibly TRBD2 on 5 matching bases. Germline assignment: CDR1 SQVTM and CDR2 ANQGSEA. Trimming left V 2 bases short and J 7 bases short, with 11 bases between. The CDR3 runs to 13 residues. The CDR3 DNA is TGCAGCGTTGAAACCGGACTCTACGGGGAGCTGTTTTTT. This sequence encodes CSVETGLYGELFF.

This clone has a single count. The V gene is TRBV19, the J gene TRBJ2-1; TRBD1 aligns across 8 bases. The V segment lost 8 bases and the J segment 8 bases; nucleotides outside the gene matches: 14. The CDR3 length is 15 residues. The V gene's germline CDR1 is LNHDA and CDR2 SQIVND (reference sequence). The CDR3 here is CASQGAGRFQDEQFF. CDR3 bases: TGTGCCAGTCAGGGGGCAGGGAGATTCCAGGATGAGCAGTTCTTC.

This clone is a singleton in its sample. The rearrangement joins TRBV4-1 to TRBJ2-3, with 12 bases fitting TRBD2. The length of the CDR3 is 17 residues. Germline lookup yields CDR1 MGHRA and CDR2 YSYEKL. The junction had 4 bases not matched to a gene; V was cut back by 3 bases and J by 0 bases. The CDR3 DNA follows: TGCGCCAGCAGCCAGACCGGGACTAGCGGGAGCACAGATACGCAGTATTTT. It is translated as CASSQTGTSGSTDTQYF.

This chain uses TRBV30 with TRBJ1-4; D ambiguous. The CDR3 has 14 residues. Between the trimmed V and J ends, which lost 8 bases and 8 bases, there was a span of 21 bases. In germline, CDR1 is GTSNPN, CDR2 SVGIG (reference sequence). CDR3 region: CATDSGRIEEKLFF. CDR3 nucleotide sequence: TGTGCCACGGACTCGGGGAGAATAGAGGAAAAACTGTTTTTT.

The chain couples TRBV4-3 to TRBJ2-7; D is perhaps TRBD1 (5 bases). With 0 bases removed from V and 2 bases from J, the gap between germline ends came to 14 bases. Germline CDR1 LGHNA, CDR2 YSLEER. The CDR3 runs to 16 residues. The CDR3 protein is CASSQDIQAETYEQYF. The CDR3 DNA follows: TGCGCCAGCAGCCAAGATATACAGGCGGAAACCTACGAGCAGTACTTC.

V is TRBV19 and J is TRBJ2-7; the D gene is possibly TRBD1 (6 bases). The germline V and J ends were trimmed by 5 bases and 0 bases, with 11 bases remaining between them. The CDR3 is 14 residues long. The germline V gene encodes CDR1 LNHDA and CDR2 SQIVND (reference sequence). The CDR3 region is CASSPGQHSYEQYF. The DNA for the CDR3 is TGTGCCAGTAGTCCCGGACAGCACTCCTACGAGCAGTACTTC.

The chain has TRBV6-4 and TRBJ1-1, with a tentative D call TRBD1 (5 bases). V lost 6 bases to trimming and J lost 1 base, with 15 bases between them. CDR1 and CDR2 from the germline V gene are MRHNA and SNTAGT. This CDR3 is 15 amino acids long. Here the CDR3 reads CASSPGVTRNTEAFF. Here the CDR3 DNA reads TGTGCCAGCAGCCCGGGGGTGACTAGGAACACTGAAGCTTTCTTT.

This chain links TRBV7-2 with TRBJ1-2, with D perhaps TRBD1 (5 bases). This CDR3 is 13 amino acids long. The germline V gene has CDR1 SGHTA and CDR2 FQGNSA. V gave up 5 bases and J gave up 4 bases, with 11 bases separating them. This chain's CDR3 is CASSLEDIYGYTF. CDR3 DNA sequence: TGTGCCAGCAGCCTCGAGGACATCTATGGCTACACCTTC. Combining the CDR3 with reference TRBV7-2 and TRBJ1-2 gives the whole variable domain GAGVSQSPSNKVTEKGKDVELRCDPISGHTALYWYRQSLGQGLEFLIYFQGNSAPDKSGLPSDRFSAERTGGSVSTLTIQRTQQEDSAVYLCASSLEDIYGYTFGSGTRLTVV.

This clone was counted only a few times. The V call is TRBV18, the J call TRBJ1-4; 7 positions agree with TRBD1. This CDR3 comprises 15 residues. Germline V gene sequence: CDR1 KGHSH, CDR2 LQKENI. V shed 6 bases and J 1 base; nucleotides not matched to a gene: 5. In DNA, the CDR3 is TGTGCCAGCTCCCAGGGACAGCAAACTAATGAAAAACTGTTTTTT. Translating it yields CASSQGQQTNEKLFF. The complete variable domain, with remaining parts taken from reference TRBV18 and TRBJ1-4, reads NAGVMQNPRHLVRRRGQEARLRCSPMKGHSHVYWYRQLPEEGLKFMVYLQKENIIDESGMPKERFSAEFPKEGPSILRIQQVVRGDSAAYFCASSQGQQTNEKLFFGSGTQLSVL.

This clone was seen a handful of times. CDR3 protein: CASSPNPAGANTEAFF. DNA of the CDR3: TGTGCCAGCAGCCCAAATCCGGCAGGGGCGAACACTGAAGCTTTCTTT. This chain uses TRBV7-9 with TRBJ1-1; weak D call: TRBD1 (6 bases). Trimming cost V 5 bases and J 1 base, with 17 bases left between them. Germline V gene lookup returns CDR1 SEHNR and CDR2 FQNEAQ (reference sequence). The CDR3 totals 16 residues.

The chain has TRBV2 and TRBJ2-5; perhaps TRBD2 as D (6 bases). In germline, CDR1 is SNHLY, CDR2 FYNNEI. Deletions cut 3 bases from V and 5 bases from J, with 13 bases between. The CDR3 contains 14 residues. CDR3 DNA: TGTGCCAGCAGTGACAGGGACTTACGGGAGACCCAGTACTTC. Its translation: CASSDRDLRETQYF.

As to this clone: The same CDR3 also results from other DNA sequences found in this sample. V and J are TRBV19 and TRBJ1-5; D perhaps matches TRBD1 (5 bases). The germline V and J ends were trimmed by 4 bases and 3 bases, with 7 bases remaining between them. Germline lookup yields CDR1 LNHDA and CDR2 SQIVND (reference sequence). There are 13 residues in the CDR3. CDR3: CASSRDYNQPQHF. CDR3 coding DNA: TGTGCCAGTAGTAGGGACTACAATCAGCCCCAGCATTTT.

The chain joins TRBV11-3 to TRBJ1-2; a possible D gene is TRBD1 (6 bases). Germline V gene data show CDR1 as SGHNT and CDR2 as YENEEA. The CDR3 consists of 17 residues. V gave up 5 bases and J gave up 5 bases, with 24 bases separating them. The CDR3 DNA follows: TGTGCCAGCAGCCAAAGTGGGACACCAGGGAATGGATATGGCTACACCTTC. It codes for CASSQSGTPGNGYGYTF.

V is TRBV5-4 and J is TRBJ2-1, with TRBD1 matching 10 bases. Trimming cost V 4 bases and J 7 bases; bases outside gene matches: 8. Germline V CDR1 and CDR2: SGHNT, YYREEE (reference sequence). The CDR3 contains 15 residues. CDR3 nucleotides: TGTGCCAGCAGCCGCCGGGACAGGGGTGATAATGAGCAGTTCTTC. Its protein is CASSRRDRGDNEQFF.

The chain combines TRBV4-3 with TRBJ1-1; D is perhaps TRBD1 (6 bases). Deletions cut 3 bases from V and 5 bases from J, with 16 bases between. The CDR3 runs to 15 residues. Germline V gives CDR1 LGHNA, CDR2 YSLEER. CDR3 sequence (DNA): TGCGCCAGCAGCCATGCCACAGGGATTCGTACTGAAGCTTTCTTT. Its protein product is CASSHATGIRTEAFF.